The entry below describes one TCR beta chain. The CDR3 contains 14 residues. Germline V CDR1 and CDR2: SGDLS, YYNGEE. Trimming removed 4 bases at V and 0 bases at J, with 10 bases between. This entry is derived from a study of blood T cell repertoires in COVID-19. This table comes from immunoSEQ multiplex PCR, and its TCRdb copy is limited to in-frame clones, with some not included. The sample has 160,000 or so clones, roughly 87% seen once. The source is a human donor with acute COVID-19. The donor label of this sample is uncertain. The sample was PBMCs or T cells enriched from blood (not recorded which). The V gene is TRBV9, the J gene TRBJ1-1; D is ambiguous. Written as DNA, the CDR3 is TGTGCCAGCAGCCTCCACGAGGTGAACACTGAAGCTTTCTTT. Amino acids: CASSLHEVNTEAFF.